A selection of T cell receptor beta chains follows, all from one sample in a study of cytomegalovirus exposure and HLA in healthy donors. This table comes from immunoSEQ multiplex PCR, and its TCRdb copy is limited to in-frame clones, with some not included. The profile shows about 140,000 clones, 84% of them singletons. The sequencing input was PBMCs. These receptors were taken from a woman aged 25 to 39 in good health and CMV-seronegative. Both conserved end residues are part of each CDR3.

v_call: TRBV6-4; cdr3_aa: CASSDSGRSTDTQYF
v_call: TRBV10-3; cdr3_aa: CAISRLAGETQYF
v_call: TRBV2; cdr3_aa: CASSVRQTSYEQYF
v_call: TRBV7-2; cdr3_aa: CASSLVQSDYEQYF
v_call: TRBV11-2; cdr3_aa: CASSRDEQEAKNIQYF
v_call: TRBV4-2; cdr3_aa: CASSPLDSGNTIYF
v_call: TRBV4-3; cdr3_aa: CASSQDPDRAYGYTF
v_call: TRBV11-3; cdr3_aa: CASSLGLAGVTDTQYF
v_call: TRBV5-4; cdr3_aa: CASSLRTGEYGYTF
v_call: TRBV7-2; cdr3_aa: CASSLRTADSGNTIYF
v_call: TRBV6-1; cdr3_aa: CASSEGRLRYGYTF
v_call: TRBV2; cdr3_aa: CASKFLAGGNNEQFF
v_call: TRBV2; cdr3_aa: CATTLDRGREQYF
v_call: TRBV27; cdr3_aa: CASSLASGVFETQYF
v_call: TRBV6-5; cdr3_aa: CASSRQGSDTQYF
v_call: TRBV6-4; cdr3_aa: CASSDRGGGYTF
v_call: TRBV11-2; cdr3_aa: CASTPTGTGREKLFF
v_call: TRBV2; cdr3_aa: CASTGIGLAGYEQYF
v_call: TRBV5-8; cdr3_aa: CASKMRQINEKLFF
v_call: TRBV6-6; cdr3_aa: CASSYSSGAVTQYF
v_call: TRBV2; cdr3_aa: CASSARDTSVGPQHF
v_call: TRBV28; cdr3_aa: CASSSSKAGENYEQYF
v_call: TRBV5-1; cdr3_aa: CASSVRGPMNTEAFF
v_call: TRBV7-3; cdr3_aa: CASSQGTSGADTQYF
v_call: TRBV25-1; cdr3_aa: CASRGTAPTGELFF
v_call: TRBV19; cdr3_aa: CASSMGLGSPLHF
v_call: TRBV4-2; cdr3_aa: CASSQEAGNTYSNQPQHF
v_call: TRBV5-1; cdr3_aa: CASSFYGRVGNEQFF
v_call: TRBV11-2; cdr3_aa: CASSQSGGPQMTQYF
v_call: TRBV18; cdr3_aa: CASSPTGNSYNEQFF
v_call: TRBV4-1; cdr3_aa: CASSQDIQGRAGAFF
v_call: TRBV28; cdr3_aa: CASSPDSYYGYTF
v_call: TRBV5-1; cdr3_aa: CASSSSRTPMNTEAFF
v_call: TRBV7-9; cdr3_aa: CATDSPGANVLTF
v_call: TRBV27; cdr3_aa: CASSPRDRGAYEQYF
v_call: TRBV6-6; cdr3_aa: CASSYGTGSTEAFF
v_call: TRBV7-3; cdr3_aa: CASSLKQGTGELFF